This passage covers 32 T cell receptor beta chains from one sample sequenced in a study of T-cell reconstitution after alpha-beta-depleted transplantation in children. Unique molecular identifiers tagged the TCRbeta library. TCRdb processed the PCR reads anew with MiXCR; each CDR3 protein has one entry. The sample has about 410,000 distinct CDR3 sequences, just over 20% seen once; the top ten hold approximately 3.8%. The starting material was PBMCs from the stem cell graft donor, obtained from the stem cell graft. Every receptor here comes from a human donor who donated a stem cell graft to a child with acute myeloid leukemia.

This clonotype has at least ten counts. The chain carries TRBV12-3 or TRBV12-4 and TRBJ2-7, with 8 bases aligning to TRBD1. V lost 5 bases and J lost 6; bases outside the gene matches: 9. The CDR3 loop spans 14 amino acids. CDR3 protein: CASSHRDRYFEQYF. The CDR3 bases are TGTGCCAGCAGTCACCGGGACAGGTACTTCGAGCAGTACTTC.

This clonotype was counted between two and nine times. The rearrangement uses TRBV7-9 and TRBJ2-1, with D maybe TRBD1 (5 bases). Deletions cut 4 bases from V and 5 bases from J, with 18 bases between. Germline CDR1 is SEHNR and CDR2 is FQNEAQ (reference sequence). The CDR3 extends over 16 amino acids. CDR3 bases: TGTGCCAGCAGCTGGACGAACGTACAGGCGAACAATGAGCAGTTCTTC. It codes for CASSWTNVQANNEQFF.

A few counts support this clonotype. The chain combines TRBV28 with TRBJ2-1; 7 bases map to TRBD1. CDR3 length: 16 residues. V shed 6 bases and J 1 base; nucleotides not matched to a gene: 9. CDR1 MDHEN and CDR2 SYDVKM come from the germline V gene. The CDR3 coding sequence is TGTGCCAGCAGCCCGGGGACAGTGAGTTCCTACAATGAGCAGTTCTTC. As protein: CASSPGTVSSYNEQFF.

This clonotype was seen a handful of times. The rearrangement joins TRBV7-6 to TRBJ2-3, with a weak D call TRBD2 (6 bases). V dropped 5 bases and J dropped 1 base, with 16 bases sitting between them. The CDR3 is made up of 16 amino acids. Germline V gene lookup returns CDR1 SGHVS and CDR2 FNYEAQ. CDR3 sequence reads: CASSAREPGRTDTQYF. CDR3 DNA: TGTGCCAGCAGCGCTCGGGAGCCCGGACGCACAGATACGCAGTATTTT.

The V call is TRBV29-1, the J call TRBJ2-7; TRBD2 matches at 7 bases. This CDR3 region has 13 residues. Losses at the gene ends were 1 base for V and 5 bases for J; bases not matched to a gene: 5. Germline values: CDR1 SQVTM, CDR2 ANQGSEA. The DNA for the CDR3 is TGCAGCGTTGAAGCGGGAGGCCCCCACGAGCAGTACTTC. This encodes CSVEAGGPHEQYF.

The sample holds a few counts of this clonotype. V is TRBV7-2 and J is TRBJ2-3, with 7 nucleotides matching TRBD1. J lost 1 base, V lost 4 bases, and 5 bases had no gene match. This CDR3 has 15 amino acids. Germline values: CDR1 SGHTA, CDR2 FQGNSA. The CDR3 bases are TGTGCCAGCAGCTCGGGACAGCCAGGCACAGATACGCAGTATTTT. It encodes CASSSGQPGTDTQYF.

The rearrangement uses TRBV5-1 and TRBJ2-1; D perhaps matches TRBD1 (5 bases). The V and J ends lost 0 bases and 5 bases respectively, with 15 bases between them. CDR1 SGHRS and CDR2 YFSETQ come from the germline V gene. This CDR3 is 16 amino acids long. The CDR3 coding sequence is TGCGCCAGCAGCTTGGGCGCCCAGGGCAGGGACAATGAGCAGTTCTTC. Its translation is CASSLGAQGRDNEQFF.

This clonotype was seen once. This sequence joins TRBV3-1 and TRBJ2-7, with D possibly matching TRBD1 (6 bases). Trimming shortened V by 2 bases and J by 4 bases, and 9 bases separated the two germline ends. Looked up from germline, CDR1 is LGHDT and CDR2 is YNNKEL (reference sequence). This CDR3 is 13 amino acids long. The CDR3 reads CASSQPTGYEQYF. DNA for the CDR3: TGTGCCAGCAGCCAACCGACAGGATACGAGCAGTACTTC.

V is TRBV11-2 and J is TRBJ2-7; 7 bases are shared with TRBD1. The length of the CDR3 is 20 residues. The V segment lost 5 bases and the J segment 2 bases; nucleotides outside the gene matches: 24. Germline V gene data show CDR1 as SGHAT and CDR2 as FQNNGV. CDR3 sequence reads: CASSTASRTGSLRPTYEQYF. CDR3 in DNA: TGTGCCAGCAGCACGGCCTCAAGGACAGGTTCCTTAAGGCCTACCTACGAGCAGTACTTC.

This rearrangement joins TRBV27 to TRBJ1-1, with 7 bases aligning to TRBD1. Per the germline V gene, CDR1 is MNHEY and CDR2 is SMNVEV (reference sequence). The CDR3 has 15 residues. Germline trimming cut 6 bases from V and 7 bases from J; bases unmatched to any gene: 14. CDR3 loop: CASSRDRQGGFEAFF. Here the CDR3 DNA reads TGTGCCAGCAGCCGCGACCGACAGGGTGGTTTTGAAGCTTTCTTT.

The chain uses TRBV28 and TRBJ2-7; D gene ambiguous. CDR3 length equals 11 residues. Germline V lookup: CDR1 MDHEN, CDR2 SYDVKM. V lost 5 bases and J 7 bases, leaving 9 bases between the germline ends. In nucleotides, the CDR3 is TGTGCCAGCAGTCGATCGCGGGAGCAGTACTTC. The encoded protein is CASSRSREQYF.

V usage is TRBV7-9 and J usage is TRBJ1-4; no firm D call. The V gene lost 4 bases and the J gene lost 8 bases, with 5 bases spanning the gap. CDR1 is SEHNR, CDR2 FQNEAQ, per germline (reference sequence). The CDR3 length is 11 residues. The CDR3 DNA sequence: TGTGCCAGCAGCTCCAGCGAAAAACTGTTTTTT. As protein: CASSSSEKLFF.

This clonotype has only a few counts. The chain recombines TRBV11-2 with TRBJ2-2, with D perhaps matching TRBD1 (6 bases). The CDR3 contains 15 residues. CDR1 is SGHAT and CDR2 is FQNNGV in the germline V gene. Trimming stripped 5 bases from V and 0 bases from J, with 10 bases between. CDR3 sequence (DNA): TGTGCCAGCAGCCGACAGGACCCGAACACCGGGGAGCTGTTTTTT. Amino acids: CASSRQDPNTGELFF.

The chain couples TRBV27 to TRBJ1-1; D unclear. V gave up 6 bases and J gave up 5 bases, with 7 bases separating them. Germline CDR1 MNHEY, CDR2 SMNVEV (reference sequence). The CDR3 spans 11 residues. The CDR3 nucleotides are TGTGCCAGCAGCGGACTAACTGAAGCTTTCTTT. Translation gives CASSGLTEAFF.

This chain uses TRBV27 with TRBJ2-7, with 9 bases that match TRBD2. The CDR3 covers 15 residues. The germline CDR1 and CDR2 sequences are MNHEY and SMNVEV (reference sequence). The V and J ends lost 5 bases and 4 bases, in that order; junction bases with no gene match: 9. CDR3 sequence reads: CASSQPGLAGYEQYF. As DNA, the CDR3 is TGTGCCAGCAGTCAACCGGGACTAGCTGGTTACGAGCAGTACTTC.

This clonotype was recorded many times. This chain links TRBV20-1 with TRBJ1-5, with a weak D call TRBD1 (5 bases). The CDR3 sequence is 15 residues long. Germline assignment: CDR1 DFQATT and CDR2 SNEGSKA (reference sequence). Between the trimmed V and J ends, which lost 5 bases and 5 bases, there was a span of 19 bases. CDR3 residues: CSAREPTLGDQPQHF. CDR3 DNA sequence: TGCAGTGCTCGCGAACCGACATTAGGGGATCAGCCCCAGCATTTT.

The chain carries TRBV7-6 and TRBJ2-5; the D is unclear. The CDR3 sequence is 14 residues long. Germline CDR1 reads SGHVS; CDR2 reads FNYEAQ. Trimming cost V 0 bases and J 2 bases, with 7 bases left between them. For the CDR3, the DNA is TGTGCCAGCAGCTTAGCGGCCCAACAAGAGACCCAGTACTTC. Its translation: CASSLAAQQETQYF. Full variable domain (missing parts from reference TRBV7-6 and TRBJ2-5): GAGVSQSPRYKVTKRGQDVALRCDPISGHVSLYWYRQALGQGPEFLTYFNYEAQQDKSGLPNDRFSAERPEGSISTLTIQRTEQRDSAMYRCASSLAAQQETQYFGPGTRLLVL.

The chain recombines TRBV12-3 or TRBV12-4 with TRBJ2-3, with D tentatively TRBD2 (5 bases). Trimming left V 1 base short and J 0 bases short, with 17 bases between. The CDR3 extends over 18 amino acids. The CDR3 is CASSLEVYGAASTDTQYF. The CDR3 nucleotides are TGTGCCAGCAGTTTAGAGGTCTACGGAGCGGCAAGCACAGATACGCAGTATTTT.

At least ten counts were recorded for this clonotype. The chain combines TRBV20-1 with TRBJ2-1, with TRBD2 identical over 12 bases. The CDR3 has 14 amino acids. Germline CDR1 and CDR2: DFQATT and SNEGSKA (reference sequence). V lost 4 bases, J lost 8 bases, and 6 bases stayed unmatched. The CDR3 bases are TGCAGTGCTATGAGGCTAGCGGGAGGGCATGAGCAGTTCTTC. As protein: CSAMRLAGGHEQFF.

This chain joins TRBV21-1 and TRBJ1-1. TRBV21-1 is a pseudogene locus. The length of the CDR3 is 14 residues. The CDR3 DNA is TGTGCCAGCAGCAAAGGTGAACAGAACACTGAAGCTTTCTTT. It encodes CASSKGEQNTEAFF.

This clonotype was detected a few times. The genes are TRBV12-3 or TRBV12-4 and TRBJ1-1, with D possibly being TRBD1 (5 bases). The V end was cut by 6 bases, the J end by 1 base, with 18 bases between. The CDR3 extends over 16 amino acids. CDR3 sequence reads: CASSSLPGGSNTEAFF. CDR3 bases: TGTGCCAGCAGCTCCCTTCCCGGGGGGTCGAACACTGAAGCTTTCTTT.

This clonotype has at least ten counts. The gene calls are TRBV20-1 and TRBJ1-1; 8 bases fit TRBD1. The CDR3 is made up of 13 amino acids. V lost 3 bases and J lost 8; bases outside the gene matches: 8. Per germline, CDR1 DFQATT and CDR2 SNEGSKA (reference sequence). The CDR3 region has the DNA TGCAGTGCTAGCCCCGGGACAGGCGTCGAAGCTTTCTTT. Translating gives CSASPGTGVEAFF.

This clonotype was observed many times. This chain joins TRBV20-1 and TRBJ2-2, with D unresolved. CDR1 is DFQATT, CDR2 SNEGSKA, per germline (reference sequence). Trimming removed 2 bases at V and 0 bases at J, with 7 bases between. The CDR3 sequence is 14 residues long. CDR3: CSARKASNTGELFF. Written as DNA, the CDR3 is TGCAGTGCTAGAAAGGCGTCGAACACCGGGGAGCTGTTTTTT.

This chain uses TRBV12-3 or TRBV12-4 with TRBJ2-3; TRBD1 matches at 10 bases. V lost 2 bases, J lost 5 bases, and 7 bases stayed unmatched. The length of the CDR3 is 16 residues. The CDR3 spells CASSLYGQGVKDTQYF. Here the CDR3 DNA reads TGTGCCAGCAGTTTATATGGACAGGGGGTAAAAGATACGCAGTATTTT.

This clonotype was recorded a few times. The chain has TRBV12-3 or TRBV12-4 and TRBJ2-7; 10 nucleotides line up with TRBD1. This CDR3 is built from 14 residues. V dropped 6 bases and J dropped 3; count of bases not matched to a gene: 5. The CDR3 DNA reads TGTGCCAGCAGGGGGGGACAGGGGCTCTACGAGCAGTACTTC. This gives the protein CASRGGQGLYEQYF.

In its sample, this clonotype was seen a few times. The CDR3 nucleotides are TGTGCCAGCCAAGGCGGCGGAGATACGCAGTATTTT. Protein: CASQGGGDTQYF. This sequence joins TRBV2 and TRBJ2-3; no clear D. Germline assignment: CDR1 SNHLY and CDR2 FYNNEI. The CDR3 length is 12 residues. V was cut by 8 bases and J by 5 bases, with 11 bases left in between.

This clonotype was observed a few times. The chain couples TRBV15 to TRBJ2-3; D is undetermined. CDR1 is LNHNV and CDR2 is YYDKDF in the germline V gene (reference sequence). This CDR3 spans 17 amino acids. With 0 bases removed from V and 0 bases from J, the gap between germline ends came to 13 bases. The CDR3 here is CATSRDPAETSTDTQYF. The CDR3, as DNA: TGTGCCACCAGCAGAGATCCGGCCGAGACTAGCACAGATACGCAGTATTTT.

This sequence joins TRBV2 and TRBJ2-7; either TRBD1 or TRBD2 may supply D (5 bases each). This CDR3 has 16 amino acids. V shed 7 bases and J shed 1 base, with 20 bases lying between them. Germline V gene lookup returns CDR1 SNHLY and CDR2 FYNNEI. The CDR3 reads CASNTNPGRMSYEQYF. CDR3 nucleotides: TGTGCCAGCAATACGAATCCGGGGCGGATGTCCTACGAGCAGTACTTC.

The chain employs TRBV2 and TRBJ2-1, with TRBD2 matching over 9 bases. The V gene's germline CDR1 is SNHLY and CDR2 FYNNEI. With 7 bases clipped from V and 5 bases from J, the junction kept 6 bases outside the gene matches. The CDR3 runs 14 residues. The chain's CDR3 is CASKGTSQDNEQFF. CDR3 nucleotide sequence: TGTGCCAGCAAGGGGACTAGCCAAGACAATGAGCAGTTCTTC.

In this sample, this clonotype turned up many times. This sequence joins TRBV6-5 and TRBJ2-7, with a possible D match to TRBD2 (5 bases). V lost 6 bases and J lost 0, with 24 bases in between. The CDR3 covers 18 residues. Germline lookup yields CDR1 MNHEY and CDR2 SVGAGI. CDR3 region: CASRYTFDGGRGSYEQYF. As DNA, the CDR3 is TGTGCCAGCAGATATACTTTTGATGGTGGGAGAGGCTCCTACGAGCAGTACTTC.

This chain joins TRBV15 and TRBJ2-3, with D possibly matching TRBD2 (5 bases). Germline loops: CDR1 LNHNV, CDR2 YYDKDF (reference sequence). The V end was cut by 3 bases, the J end by 3 bases, with 10 bases between. This CDR3 has 14 amino acids. The CDR3 region is CATSSGLSTDTQYF. Written as DNA, the CDR3 is TGTGCCACCAGCAGCGGACTGTCGACAGATACGCAGTATTTT.

This clonotype occurred a few times. The V gene is TRBV18, the J gene TRBJ2-3; D remains ambiguous. Germline loops: CDR1 KGHSH, CDR2 LQKENI. The ends were cut back, 4 bases at V and 7 bases at J, with 6 bases in the middle. The CDR3 length is 11 residues. CDR3 sequence reads: CASSLEHTQYF. CDR3 sequence (DNA): TGTGCCAGCTCACTGGAGCATACGCAGTATTTT.